A single sample is the source of the 9 T cell receptor beta chains below, sequenced in a study of Ad26.COV2.S vaccination and SARS-CoV-2 variants. Treatment of the sample: around 19 received Ad26.COV2.S at low or high dose, single or two shots; roughly 5 received placebo; per-sample allocation not given. Sampling was done on day 63 after the first vaccine or placebo injection. TCRdb's copy holds only in-frame clones and misses some; the assay was immunoSEQ multiplex PCR. Of 400,000 to 450,000 clones detected, 75% to 95% appear once; the ten largest clones hold 12%. Material: peripheral blood, obtained in a trial of Ad26.COV2.S vaccine versus placebo. The receptors shown here come from a person aged 18 to 65 who received the Ad26.COV2.S COVID-19 vaccine or a placebo.

The V call is TRBV5-6, the J call TRBJ1-1, with a possible D match to TRBD1 (5 bases). The CDR3 has 16 amino acids. Germline CDR1 SGHDT, CDR2 YYEEEE. V was shortened by 6 bases and J by 3 bases, with 21 bases between the two germline ends. The chain's CDR3 is CASTPTALGADTEAFF. In nucleotides, the CDR3 is TGTGCCAGCACCCCGACAGCACTGGGCGCGGACACTGAAGCTTTCTTT.

The chain is built from TRBV2 and TRBJ2-1; 11 positions agree with TRBD2. The J segment lost 5 bases and the V segment lost 7 bases, leaving 10 bases of the junction unmatched. The CDR3 has 16 amino acids. The germline gives CDR1 SNHLY, CDR2 FYNNEI. CDR3 loop: CASKTSGGYSDNEQFF. The CDR3 DNA reads as TGTGCCAGCAAAACTAGCGGGGGATACTCGGACAATGAGCAGTTCTTC.

The table lists this clone with a count of one. V gene TRBV6-5 combines with J gene TRBJ2-7, with unresolved D. The length of the CDR3 is 14 residues. Germline assignment: CDR1 MNHEY and CDR2 SVGAGI. Trimming left V 5 bases short and J 0 bases short, with 11 bases between. CDR3 nucleotide sequence: TGTGCCAGCAGTCAACGAGGCGTCTCCTACGAGCAGTACTTC. Protein sequence: CASSQRGVSYEQYF.

The genes are TRBV5-4 and TRBJ2-3, with D unresolved. This CDR3 contains 16 residues. Trimming took off 2 bases at V and 6 bases at J, with 19 bases between the two ends. Germline V lookup: CDR1 SGHNT, CDR2 YYREEE (reference sequence). The CDR3 DNA sequence: TGTGCCAGCAGCTTCCTTGGCGGAGCTGGTAAGGATACGCAGTATTTT. It is translated as CASSFLGGAGKDTQYF.

In this sample, this clone turned up once. The chain has TRBV4-3 and TRBJ1-6; no firm D call. The germline V gene encodes CDR1 LGHNA and CDR2 YSLEER. V lost 0 bases and J lost 7, with 19 bases in between. This CDR3 spans 18 amino acids. CDR3 in DNA: TGCGCCAGCAGCCAAGATACCAGTGTGGGATTCGGCAATTCACCCCTCCACTTT. It encodes CASSQDTSVGFGNSPLHF.

V usage is TRBV28 and J usage is TRBJ2-3, with TRBD1 matching over 10 bases. The germline V gene encodes CDR1 MDHEN and CDR2 SYDVKM. The CDR3 is 15 amino acids. V was pared by 7 bases and J by 2 bases, with 6 bases of the junction left unmatched. CDR3 sequence (DNA): TGTGCCAGCACCCAAGACAGGGGGCCCACAGATACGCAGTATTTT. It encodes CASTQDRGPTDTQYF.

This clone was counted once. The V gene is TRBV28, the J gene TRBJ2-7; D tentatively fits TRBD1 or TRBD2 (6 bases each). Germline CDR1 MDHEN, CDR2 SYDVKM. V was shortened by 5 bases and J by 2 bases, with 19 bases between the two germline ends. The CDR3 contains 16 residues. CDR3 region: CASSPTSGRGPYEQYF. The CDR3 region has the DNA TGTGCCAGCAGTCCCACCTCGGGACGGGGGCCCTACGAGCAGTACTTC.

As concerns this clone: Other DNA variants within this sample encode the same CDR3. V is TRBV7-2 and J is TRBJ1-4; 9 bases align to TRBD1. Germline-derived CDR1 and CDR2 are SGHTA and FQGNSA. The J segment lost 4 bases and the V segment lost 3 bases, leaving 0 bases of the junction unmatched. This CDR3 is built from 14 residues. The CDR3 region has the DNA TGTGCCAGCAGCTTGGACAGGGGTAATGAAAAACTGTTTTTT. This encodes CASSLDRGNEKLFF.

The chain recombines TRBV3-1 (or the pseudogene TRBV3-2) with TRBJ2-7; TRBD2 agrees at 9 bases. The CDR3 sequence is 16 residues long. The V gene end was trimmed by 0 bases and the J gene end by 3 bases; junction bases not matched to a gene: 6. Germline V gene data show CDR1 as LGHDT and CDR2 as YNNKEL (reference sequence). Here the CDR3 DNA reads TGTGCCAGCAGCCAAGATAAGGTAGCGGGAGTCTACGAGCAGTACTTC. It is translated as CASSQDKVAGVYEQYF.